Presented here are 9 T cell receptor beta chains from one specimen sequenced in a study of blood T cell repertoires in COVID-19. Sequencing was performed with immunoSEQ multiplex PCR; in TCRdb, only in-frame clones are kept and a portion is missing. The sample contains about 76,000 clones, 80% to 90% of which appear only once. Material: peripheral blood. Receptors originate from a human donor in a cohort sampled during active COVID-19.

The V gene is TRBV28, the J gene TRBJ1-1, with a weak D call TRBD1 (5 bases). V was trimmed by 6 bases and J by 4 bases, leaving 15 bases between them. The CDR3 has 14 amino acids. CDR1 and CDR2 from the germline V gene are MDHEN and SYDVKM. The CDR3, as DNA: TGTGCCAGCAGACTGAGCGGGGCCGCCACTGAAGCTTTCTTT. It specifies CASRLSGAATEAFF.

This clone turned up a few times. The chain has TRBV7-9 and TRBJ2-1; 8 bases are shared with TRBD2. Germline trimming cut 5 bases from V and 10 bases from J; bases unmatched to any gene: 4. The CDR3 is 12 amino acids. The germline CDR1 and CDR2 sequences are SEHNR and FQNEAQ (reference sequence). The CDR3 DNA sequence: TGTGCCAGCAGCACTATAGCGGGAGAGCAGTTCTTC. Encoded protein: CASSTIAGEQFF.

This clone came up a few times. The chain links TRBV27 to TRBJ1-6; D uncertain. V was pared by 6 bases and J by 0 bases, with 6 bases between. Germline values: CDR1 MNHEY, CDR2 SMNVEV (reference sequence). CDR3 length equals 14 residues. CDR3 protein: CASRISSYNSPLHF. In nucleotides, the CDR3 is TGTGCCAGCAGGATTAGCTCCTATAATTCACCCCTCCACTTT.

J is TRBJ2-1 and V is TRBV7-2, with TRBD1 matching 9 bases. CDR1 and CDR2 (germline): SGHTA, FQGNSA. The CDR3 consists of 15 residues. The trim removed 3 bases at V and 7 bases at J, leaving 7 bases unmatched. CDR3 residues: CASSFDRDRVNEQFF. CDR3 in DNA: TGTGCCAGCAGCTTCGACCGGGACAGGGTAAATGAGCAGTTCTTC.

The chain carries TRBV9 and TRBJ2-7; 8 positions match TRBD1. Germline lookup yields CDR1 SGDLS and CDR2 YYNGEE. CDR3 size: 15 residues. The V and J ends lost 0 bases and 2 bases, in that order; junction bases with no gene match: 4. The CDR3 coding sequence is TGTGCCAGCAGCGTAGAGGACAGGGTTACCTACGAGCAGTACTTC. It is translated as CASSVEDRVTYEQYF.

This rearrangement joins TRBV4-2 to TRBJ2-7; the match to TRBD2 covers 12 bases. This CDR3 spans 16 amino acids. The V segment lost 3 bases and the J segment 4 bases; nucleotides outside the gene matches: 7. Germline CDR1 and CDR2: LGHNA and YNFKEQ. CDR3 amino acids: CASSQATSGSSYEQYF. As DNA, the CDR3 is TGTGCCAGCAGCCAGGCGACTAGCGGGAGTTCATACGAGCAGTACTTC.

The V call is TRBV28, the J call TRBJ1-4; no clear D. The CDR3 is 12 amino acids. Germline assignment: CDR1 MDHEN and CDR2 SYDVKM. V was clipped by 2 bases and J by 4 bases, with 2 bases between them. The CDR3 loop reads CASSLLNEKLFF. CDR3 coding DNA: TGTGCCAGCAGTTTACTTAATGAAAAACTGTTTTTT. The variable domain in full, with the rest retrieved from reference TRBV28 and TRBJ1-4, is DVKVTQSSRYLVKRTGEKVFLECVQDMDHENMFWYRQDPGLGLRLIYFSYDVKMKEKGDIPEGYSVSREKKERFSLILESASTNQTSMYLCASSLLNEKLFFGSGTQLSVL.

The CDR3 spells CASGLRGLSETQYF. The CDR3 region has the DNA TGTGCCTCCGGCCTTAGGGGGCTTTCGGAGACCCAGTACTTC. The genes are TRBV6-5 and TRBJ2-5; 7 nucleotides align to TRBD1. Germline CDR1 MNHEY, CDR2 SVGAGI. V dropped 11 bases and J dropped 5; count of bases not matched to a gene: 14. The CDR3 is 14 residues long.

This clone was counted once. V is TRBV6-1 and J is TRBJ2-1; possibly TRBD2 for D (7 bases). CDR3 size: 15 residues. The V gene lost 2 bases and the J gene lost 8 bases, with 16 bases spanning the gap. CDR1 is MNHNS, CDR2 SASEGT, per germline. The CDR3 bases are TGTGCCAGCAGTGAATCAAGTTTAGGGGGGGATGAGCAGTTCTTC. It specifies CASSESSLGGDEQFF.